Following are 10 T cell receptor beta chains from one sample sequenced in a study of OX40 agonist ivuxolimab in advanced cancers. Profiled with immunoSEQ multiplex PCR; TCRdb holds only in-frame clones, not every one. Among about 70,000 clones, roughly 81% were seen once, and the ten largest hold over 4%. Here the sequenced sample was CD4+ or CD8+ T cells sorted from blood, taken in a trial of the OX40 agonist ivuxolimab. The receptors derive from an adult with an advanced solid tumor such as melanoma, head and neck, liver or kidney cancer.

This clone came up a few times. This chain uses TRBV10-1 with TRBJ1-3; no clear D gene. Germline lookup yields CDR1 WNHNN and CDR2 SYGVQD (reference sequence). This CDR3 spans 14 amino acids. Trimming left V 3 bases short and J 5 bases short, with 11 bases between. CDR3 nucleotides: TGCGCCAGCAGTGACGGCCATCCGAGAAACACCATATATTTT. Its protein product is CASSDGHPRNTIYF.

The V call is TRBV7-9, the J call TRBJ2-3, with a tentative D call TRBD2 (5 bases). Trimming took off 1 base at V and 1 base at J, with 9 bases between the two ends. The CDR3 has 15 amino acids. CDR1 is SEHNR and CDR2 is FQNEAQ in the germline V gene (reference sequence). The CDR3 is CASSLGRTGTDTQYF. CDR3 sequence (DNA): TGTGCCAGCAGCTTAGGGAGGACGGGCACAGATACGCAGTATTTT.

J is TRBJ2-2 and V is TRBV7-3; D possibly corresponds to TRBD1 (6 bases). The V gene lost 8 bases and the J gene lost 0 bases, with 7 bases spanning the gap. CDR1 is SGHTA and CDR2 is FQGTGA in the germline V gene. There are 13 residues in the CDR3. The CDR3, as DNA: TGTGCCAGCCGGACAGCGAACACCGGGGAGCTGTTTTTT. Its translation: CASRTANTGELFF.

This chain connects TRBV4-1 to TRBJ1-3; TRBD1 is a possible D gene (6 bases). Germline lookup yields CDR1 MGHRA and CDR2 YSYEKL. The CDR3 extends over 16 amino acids. The ends were cut back, 0 bases at V and 3 bases at J, with 12 bases in the middle. As DNA, the CDR3 is TGCGCCAGCAGCCAAGATCGGGGGGCTGATGGAAACACCATATATTTT. Amino acids: CASSQDRGADGNTIYF.

J is TRBJ1-5 and V is TRBV23-1; D perhaps matches TRBD1 (5 bases). TRBV23-1 is annotated as an ORF whose role is uncertain. CDR3 length equals 15 residues. V lost 7 bases, J lost 5 bases, and 18 bases lay in between. CDR3 sequence (DNA): TGCGCCAGCACCCGTCTGGGGACGAGATATCAGCCCCAGCATTTT. Its protein is CASTRLGTRYQPQHF.

This clone is termed medium-sized. The chain uses TRBV6-5 and TRBJ1-1; D is unclear. V lost 3 bases to trimming and J lost 1 base, with 15 bases between them. The CDR3 has 16 residues. CDR1 MNHEY and CDR2 SVGAGI come from the germline V gene. The CDR3 nucleotides read TGTGCCAGCAGTTATGGTCCGTGGCAGGAGAACACTGAAGCTTTCTTT. This gives the protein CASSYGPWQENTEAFF.

The sample holds one count of this clone. V and J are TRBV5-1 and TRBJ1-5; perhaps TRBD1 as D (6 bases). V gave up 4 bases and J gave up 4 bases, with 15 bases separating them. This CDR3 is 15 amino acids long. Germline lookup yields CDR1 SGHRS and CDR2 YFSETQ. The CDR3 protein is CASSPGDIWNQPQHF. The CDR3 nucleotides read TGCGCCAGCAGCCCGGGGGACATCTGGAATCAGCCCCAGCATTTT.

The CDR3 spells CASSMTVGQPQHF. CDR3 bases: TGTGCCAGTAGTATGACAGTCGGTCAGCCCCAGCATTTT. The chain has TRBV19 and TRBJ1-5, with D possibly matching TRBD1 (5 bases). The germline V and J ends were trimmed by 3 bases and 6 bases, with 9 bases remaining between them. There are 13 residues in the CDR3. Germline lookup yields CDR1 LNHDA and CDR2 SQIVND (reference sequence).

There are a few counts of this clone. The chain employs TRBV27 and TRBJ1-2, with D unclear. V was pared by 4 bases and J by 7 bases, with 13 bases between. Germline CDR1 is MNHEY and CDR2 is SMNVEV (reference sequence). There are 13 residues in the CDR3. The CDR3 loop is CASSSIVVGGYTF. For the CDR3, the DNA is TGTGCCAGCAGTTCAATTGTGGTGGGTGGCTACACCTTC.

The rearrangement uses TRBV6-5 and TRBJ1-4, with TRBD1 matching over 9 bases. Trimming took 4 bases from V and 7 from J; bases not matched to a gene: 7. This CDR3 contains 15 residues. The germline V gene encodes CDR1 MNHEY and CDR2 SVGAGI. The CDR3 region has the DNA TGTGCCAGCAGTTCATTGCGACAGGGGGGTGAAAAACTGTTTTTT. It translates to CASSSLRQGGEKLFF.